The rows below give T cell receptor beta chains drawn from one sample of a study of blood T cell repertoires in COVID-19. Libraries were prepared by immunoSEQ multiplex PCR; TCRdb keeps only in-frame clonotypes and omits some of them. Of under 450,000 clones listed, approximately 90% were seen once; the top ten hold about 1.6%. The specimen was peripheral blood. The origin of the receptors is a woman aged 40 to 50 with COVID-19, enrolled during active disease. CDR3s include the opening cysteine and the closing phenylalanine or tryptophan. Each record gives: CDR3 length, J gene, clone size, D gene, V gene, CDR3 DNA, CDR3 protein. A D gene is named only where the DNA matches it firmly. Rows give clone size only sometimes, using once, few, many, or a class for an expanded clone.

16 TRBJ2-4 NA NA TRBV19 TGTGCCAGTACCCATTCTCTGAGGAGTATCGACGACATTCAGTACTTC CASTHSLRSIDDIQYF
17 TRBJ1-4 NA TRBD1 TRBV5-1 TGCGCCAGCAGCTCTCAAGGGGGCAGAATAACTAATGAAAAACTGTTTTTT CASSSQGGRITNEKLFF
16 TRBJ1-4 NA NA TRBV18 TGTGCCAGCTCACCCAGGGTTCTTGCAACTAATGAAAAACTGTTTTTT CASSPRVLATNEKLFF
13 TRBJ2-3 NA NA TRBV27 TGTGCCAGCAGTTCAGGATACACAGATACGCAGTATTTT CASSSGYTDTQYF
17 TRBJ2-6 NA TRBD1 TRBV29-1 TGCAGCGTTGAAGGGACAGGGCGAATTCCTGGGGCCAACGTCCTGACTTTC CSVEGTGRIPGANVLTF
18 TRBJ1-4 NA TRBD1 TRBV5-1 TGCGCCAGCAGCTCTCTACAGGGGGCCGGAGGGACTAATGAAAAACTGTTTTTT CASSSLQGAGGTNEKLFF
16 TRBJ1-2 NA TRBD1 TRBV6-5 TGTGCCAGCAGTTTCGGACAGGGGCGAGCTAACTATGGCTACACCTTC CASSFGQGRANYGYTF
13 TRBJ1-1 NA NA TRBV6-6 TGTGCCAGCAGTTACATAGGGAGCACTGAAGCTTTCTTT CASSYIGSTEAFF
12 TRBJ2-7 NA NA TRBV11-2 TGTGCCAGCAGCTTACATCCCGGACTCCAGTACTTC CASSLHPGLQYF
16 TRBJ1-1 once NA TRBV4-2 TGTGCCAGCAGCCAAGATCTGGAGGGAGGGGGCACTGAAGCTTTCTTT CASSQDLEGGGTEAFF
12 TRBJ1-1 NA NA TRBV6-2/TRBV6-3 TGTGCCAGCAGTACCCGGGGAACTGAAGCTTTCTTT CASSTRGTEAFF
14 TRBJ2-2 NA NA TRBV9 TGTGCCAGCAGCGCCAACTCGAACACCGGGGAGCTGTTTTTT CASSANSNTGELFF
15 TRBJ1-5 NA NA TRBV9 TGTGCCAGCAGCGTAGGGGCAGAGTACAATCAGCCCCAGCATTTT CASSVGAEYNQPQHF
14 TRBJ1-5 NA NA TRBV28 TGTGCCAGCAGTTTCTCCGGTTACAATCAGCCCCAGCATTTT CASSFSGYNQPQHF
15 TRBJ2-7 NA NA TRBV20-1 TGCAGTGCAAGTGGTGACTACAAGATTCGGTACGAGCAGTACTTC CSASGDYKIRYEQYF
14 TRBJ1-6 NA NA TRBV2 TGTGCCAGCGGGGAGAGCTCCTATAATTCACCCCTCCACTTT CASGESSYNSPLHF
16 TRBJ2-2 NA NA TRBV7-2 TGTGCCAGCAGCCCATTAGGAGGACGGAACACCGGGGAGCTGTTTTTT CASSPLGGRNTGELFF
16 TRBJ1-3 NA NA TRBV5-1 TGCGCCAGCAGCCTGAGGACCGGGACTGCTGGAAACACCATATATTTT CASSLRTGTAGNTIYF
12 TRBJ1-1 NA NA TRBV10-3 TGTGCCATCACCCGGGGGAACACTGAAGCTTTCTTT CAITRGNTEAFF
15 TRBJ2-5 NA TRBD1 TRBV2 TGTGCCAGCAGTTCCGGGACAGGGAGACAGGGGACCCAGTACTTC CASSSGTGRQGTQYF
15 TRBJ2-7 NA TRBD1 TRBV6-5 TGTGCCAGCAGGTACGGGGACAGGGGGCCCTACGAGCAGTACTTC CASRYGDRGPYEQYF
14 TRBJ1-2 NA NA TRBV2 TGTGCCAGCAGTGCGGGGGGAGCTTGGGATGGCTACACCTTC CASSAGGAWDGYTF
14 TRBJ2-2 NA NA TRBV14 TGTGCCAGCAGCCAACTTAGGAGGACGGGGGAGCTGTTTTTT CASSQLRRTGELFF
14 TRBJ1-4 NA NA TRBV19 TGTGCCAGTACCTCAGGGGTGGCTAATGAAAAACTGTTTTTT CASTSGVANEKLFF
15 TRBJ2-7 NA TRBD1 TRBV27 TGTGCCAGCAGTTTTATGGGACAGGGGGCCCACGAGCAGTACTTC CASSFMGQGAHEQYF
15 TRBJ2-1 NA TRBD2 TRBV9 TGTGCCAGCAGCCTTAGCGGGTTTTCACACAATGAGCAGTTCTTC CASSLSGFSHNEQFF
15 TRBJ2-7 few TRBD1 TRBV28 TGTGCCAGCAGTTTCCCCGGGACAGAGCTTTTCGAGCAGTACTTC CASSFPGTELFEQYF
13 TRBJ2-2 NA NA TRBV7-3 TGTGCCAGCAGCCCCAGGGAGGCCGGGGAGCTGTTTTTT CASSPREAGELFF
17 TRBJ2-7 NA TRBD1 TRBV19 TGTGCCAGTAGTTCGGGACAGGGGGCGGGGAGCTCCTACGAGCAGTACTTC CASSSGQGAGSSYEQYF